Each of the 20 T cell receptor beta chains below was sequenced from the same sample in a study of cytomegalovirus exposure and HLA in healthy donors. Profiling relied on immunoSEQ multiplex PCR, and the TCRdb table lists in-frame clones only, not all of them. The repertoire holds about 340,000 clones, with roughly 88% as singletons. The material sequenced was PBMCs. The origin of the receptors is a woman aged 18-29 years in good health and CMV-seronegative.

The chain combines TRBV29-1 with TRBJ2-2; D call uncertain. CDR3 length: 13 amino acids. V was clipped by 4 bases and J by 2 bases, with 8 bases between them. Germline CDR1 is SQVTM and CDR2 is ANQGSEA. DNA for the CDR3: TGCAGCGTTGGCGGAGCAAACACCGGGGAGCTGTTTTTT. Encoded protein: CSVGGANTGELFF.

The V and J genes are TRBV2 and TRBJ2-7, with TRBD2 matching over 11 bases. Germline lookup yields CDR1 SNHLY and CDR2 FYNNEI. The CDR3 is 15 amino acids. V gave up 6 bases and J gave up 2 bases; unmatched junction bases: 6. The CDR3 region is CASRQTSGRTYEQYF. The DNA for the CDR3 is TGTGCCAGCAGACAAACTAGCGGGAGAACCTACGAGCAGTACTTC.

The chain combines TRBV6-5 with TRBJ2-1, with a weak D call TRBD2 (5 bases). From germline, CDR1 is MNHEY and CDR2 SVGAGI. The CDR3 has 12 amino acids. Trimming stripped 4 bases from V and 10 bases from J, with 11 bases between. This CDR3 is CASSSTSREQFF. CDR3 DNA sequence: TGTGCCAGCAGTTCTACTAGTAGGGAGCAGTTCTTC.

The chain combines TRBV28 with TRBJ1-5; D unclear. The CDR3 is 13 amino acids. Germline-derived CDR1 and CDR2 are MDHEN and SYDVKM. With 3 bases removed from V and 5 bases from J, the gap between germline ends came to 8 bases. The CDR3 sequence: CASSLEGHQPQHF. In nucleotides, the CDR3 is TGTGCCAGCAGTTTGGAGGGCCATCAGCCCCAGCATTTT.

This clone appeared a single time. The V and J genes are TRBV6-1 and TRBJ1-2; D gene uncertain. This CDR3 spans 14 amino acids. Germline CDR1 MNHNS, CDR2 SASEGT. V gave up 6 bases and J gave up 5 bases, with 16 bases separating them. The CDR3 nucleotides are TGTGCCAGCAGCCCGGAGAGGGTTAGGTATGGCTACACCTTC. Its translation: CASSPERVRYGYTF.

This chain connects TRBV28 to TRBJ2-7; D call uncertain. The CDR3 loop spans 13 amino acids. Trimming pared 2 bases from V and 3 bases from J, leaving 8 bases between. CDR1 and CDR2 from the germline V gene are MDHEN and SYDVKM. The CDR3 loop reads CASSLSPVYEQYF. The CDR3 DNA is TGTGCCAGCAGTTTAAGCCCGGTCTACGAGCAGTACTTC. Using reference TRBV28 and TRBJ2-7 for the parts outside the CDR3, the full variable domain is DVKVTQSSRYLVKRTGEKVFLECVQDMDHENMFWYRQDPGLGLRLIYFSYDVKMKEKGDIPEGYSVSREKKERFSLILESASTNQTSMYLCASSLSPVYEQYFGPGTRLTVT.

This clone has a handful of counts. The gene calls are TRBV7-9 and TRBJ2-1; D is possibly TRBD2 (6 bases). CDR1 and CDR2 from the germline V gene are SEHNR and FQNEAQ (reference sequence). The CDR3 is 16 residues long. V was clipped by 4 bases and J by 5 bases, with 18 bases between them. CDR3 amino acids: CASSSSRQRANNEQFF. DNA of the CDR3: TGTGCCAGCAGCTCTAGTCGCCAGCGGGCGAACAATGAGCAGTTCTTC.

CDR3 loop: CASSQSLWGQGNYEQYF. DNA of the CDR3: TGCGCCAGCAGCCAAAGTCTTTGGGGGCAGGGAAACTACGAGCAGTACTTC. The chain employs TRBV4-3 and TRBJ2-7, with D possibly matching TRBD1 (6 bases). Germline V gene lookup returns CDR1 LGHNA and CDR2 YSLEER. V was pared by 2 bases and J by 3 bases, with 20 bases between. CDR3 size: 17 residues.

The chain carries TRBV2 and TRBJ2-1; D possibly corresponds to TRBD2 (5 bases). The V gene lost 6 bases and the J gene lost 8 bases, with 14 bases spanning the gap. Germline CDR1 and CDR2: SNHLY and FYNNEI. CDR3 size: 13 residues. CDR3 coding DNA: TGTGCCAGCAGGAGACTCCTGGGAGATGAGCAGTTCTTC. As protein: CASRRLLGDEQFF.

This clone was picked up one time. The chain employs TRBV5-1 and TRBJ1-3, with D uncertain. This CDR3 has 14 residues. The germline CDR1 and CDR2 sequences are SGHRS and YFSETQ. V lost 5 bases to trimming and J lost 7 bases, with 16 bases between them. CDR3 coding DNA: TGCGCCAGCAGGGTCATTCCTGGAGGGAACACCATATATTTT. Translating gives CASRVIPGGNTIYF.

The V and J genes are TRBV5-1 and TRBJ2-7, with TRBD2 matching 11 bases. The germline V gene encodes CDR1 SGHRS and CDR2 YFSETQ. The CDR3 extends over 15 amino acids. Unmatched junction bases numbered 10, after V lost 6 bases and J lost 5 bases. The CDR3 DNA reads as TGCGCCAGCACCCCACGTAGCGGGAGGGCCGACGAGCAGTACTTC. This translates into CASTPRSGRADEQYF. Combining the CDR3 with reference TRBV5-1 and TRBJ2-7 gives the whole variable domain KAGVTQTPRYLIKTRGQQVTLSCSPISGHRSVSWYQQTPGQGLQFLFEYFSETQRNKGNFPGRFSGRQFSNSRSEMNVSTLELGDSALYLCASTPRSGRADEQYFGPGTRLTVT.

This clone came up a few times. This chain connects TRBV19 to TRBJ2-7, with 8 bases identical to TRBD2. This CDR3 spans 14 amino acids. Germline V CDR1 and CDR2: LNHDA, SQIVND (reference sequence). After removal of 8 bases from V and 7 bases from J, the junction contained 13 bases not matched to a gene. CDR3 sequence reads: CASRTVGGAREQYF. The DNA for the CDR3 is TGTGCCAGTCGGACCGTCGGGGGGGCGAGGGAGCAGTACTTC.

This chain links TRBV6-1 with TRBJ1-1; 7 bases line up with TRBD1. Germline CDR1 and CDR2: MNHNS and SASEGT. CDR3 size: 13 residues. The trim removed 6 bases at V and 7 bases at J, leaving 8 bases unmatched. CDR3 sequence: CASSETGSSEAFF. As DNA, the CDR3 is TGTGCCAGCAGCGAGACAGGGTCGAGTGAAGCTTTCTTT.

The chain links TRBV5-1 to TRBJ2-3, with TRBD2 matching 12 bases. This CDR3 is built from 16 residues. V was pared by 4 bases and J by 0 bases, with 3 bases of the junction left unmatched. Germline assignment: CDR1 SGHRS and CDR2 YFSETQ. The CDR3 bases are TGCGCCAGCAGCACCGGACTAGCGGGAAGCACAGATACGCAGTATTTT. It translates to CASSTGLAGSTDTQYF.

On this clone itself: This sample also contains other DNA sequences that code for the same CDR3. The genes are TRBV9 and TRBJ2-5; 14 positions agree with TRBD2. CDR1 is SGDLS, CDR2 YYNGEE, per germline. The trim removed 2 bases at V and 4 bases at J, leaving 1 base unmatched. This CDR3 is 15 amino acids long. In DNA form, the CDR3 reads TGTGCCAGCAGCGTCGGACTAGCGGGAGGAGAGACCCAGTACTTC. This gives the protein CASSVGLAGGETQYF.

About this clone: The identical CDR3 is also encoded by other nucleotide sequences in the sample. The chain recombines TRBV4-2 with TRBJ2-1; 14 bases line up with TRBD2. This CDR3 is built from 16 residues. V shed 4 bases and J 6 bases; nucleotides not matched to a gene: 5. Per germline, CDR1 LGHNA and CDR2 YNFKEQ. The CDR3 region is CASSLSGTSGSNEQFF. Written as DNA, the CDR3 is TGTGCCAGCAGCCTATCCGGGACTAGCGGGAGCAATGAGCAGTTCTTC.

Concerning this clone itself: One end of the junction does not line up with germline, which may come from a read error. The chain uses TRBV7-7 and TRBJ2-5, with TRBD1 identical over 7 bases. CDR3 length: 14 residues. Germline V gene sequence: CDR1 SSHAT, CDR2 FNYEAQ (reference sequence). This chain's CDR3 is CASSLGRGSETQYF. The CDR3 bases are TGTGCTAGCAGCTTAGGCAGGGGGTCAGAGACCCAGTACTTC.

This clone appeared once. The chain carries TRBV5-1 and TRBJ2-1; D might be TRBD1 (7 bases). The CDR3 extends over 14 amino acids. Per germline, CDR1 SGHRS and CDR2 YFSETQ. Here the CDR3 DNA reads TGCGCTCTCGGAGGGACAGAGTTTTACAATGAGCAGTTCTTC. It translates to CALGGTEFYNEQFF.

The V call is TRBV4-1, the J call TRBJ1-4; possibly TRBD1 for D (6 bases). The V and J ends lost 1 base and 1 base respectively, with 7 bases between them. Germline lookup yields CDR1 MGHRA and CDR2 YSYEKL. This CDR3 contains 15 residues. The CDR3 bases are TGCGCCAGCAGCCAAGGGACAGTAACTAATGAAAAACTGTTTTTT. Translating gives CASSQGTVTNEKLFF.

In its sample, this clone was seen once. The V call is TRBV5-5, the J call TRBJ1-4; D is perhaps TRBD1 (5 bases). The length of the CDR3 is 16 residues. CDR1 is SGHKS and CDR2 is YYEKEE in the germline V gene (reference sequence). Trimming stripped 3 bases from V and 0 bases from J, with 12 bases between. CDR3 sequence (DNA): TGTGCCAGCAGCTCGCCCGGGGGGTCAACTAATGAAAAACTGTTTTTT. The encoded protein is CASSSPGGSTNEKLFF.